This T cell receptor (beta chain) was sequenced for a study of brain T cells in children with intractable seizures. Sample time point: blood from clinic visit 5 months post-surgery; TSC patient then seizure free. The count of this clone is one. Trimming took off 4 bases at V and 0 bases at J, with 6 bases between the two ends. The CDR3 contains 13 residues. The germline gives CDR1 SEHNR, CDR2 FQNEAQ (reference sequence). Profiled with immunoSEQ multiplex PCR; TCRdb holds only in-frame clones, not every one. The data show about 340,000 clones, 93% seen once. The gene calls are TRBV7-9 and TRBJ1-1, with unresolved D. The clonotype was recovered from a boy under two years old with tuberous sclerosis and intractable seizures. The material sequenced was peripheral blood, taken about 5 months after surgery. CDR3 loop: CASSWDMNTEAFF. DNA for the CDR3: TGTGCCAGCAGCTGGGATATGAACACTGAAGCTTTCTTT.